Listed here is a single T cell receptor beta chain. Its specificity is not known. TCRdb redid the calling of the 5' RACE reads with MiXCR, one entry per CDR3 protein. The sample holds tens of thousands of distinct CDR3 sequences, about 7% seen once. This record comes from a study of early T cells in non-severe SARS-CoV-2 infection. Study-wide results and caveats: Clonotype matching in VDJdb favored anti-spike CD8 responses and did not capture private and CD4 specificities.

This TCR was recovered from an adult who was a healthcare worker with PCR-confirmed SARS-CoV-2 infection or an uninfected control (not recorded which). Sequencing was carried out using whole blood.

CDR3 DNA: TGTGCCAGCAGTCTTACACAGGCGAACCAGAATTCACCCCTCCACTTT. Its protein is CASSLTQANQNSPLHF. J is TRBJ1-6 and V is TRBV6-2 or TRBV6-3, with a possible D match to TRBD1 (5 bases). CDR3 length: 16 residues. CDR1 MNHEY and CDR2 SVGEGT come from the germline V gene. Trimming stripped 5 bases from V and 7 bases from J, with 18 bases between.